The clone carrying this T cell receptor beta chain was found a few times. Its antigen is not identified. J was trimmed by 3 bases and V by 4 bases; bases with no gene match: 3. Germline V gives CDR1 LGHDT, CDR2 YNNKEL (reference sequence). The CDR3 is 15 residues long. This sample is drawn from a study of identical twins. Points from the study as a whole: High-abundance cord blood beta clonotypes had fewer insertions; memory repertoires showed none. The study drew conclusions from cross-sectional statistical analysis, not from following the same donors.

Each donor was a healthy Caucasian. cDNA carried unique molecular identifiers, and a universal primer site was added by template switching. MiXCR was run by TCRdb on the 5' RACE reads, yielding one entry per CDR3 protein. The table shows 1.5 million to 2 million distinct CDR3 sequences, with around 29% occurring only once. The TCR sequence derives from a newborn girl in good health. The sample was cord blood. The V call is TRBV3-1, the J call TRBJ1-5; 10 nucleotides agree with TRBD1. The CDR3 loop reads CASSRGTGVNQPQHF. The CDR3 DNA follows: TGTGCCAGCAGCCGCGGGACAGGGGTCAATCAGCCCCAGCATTTT.